This TCR beta chain was sequenced during a study of Ad26.COV2.S vaccination and SARS-CoV-2 variants. The CDR3 runs 14 residues. Germline CDR1 reads MDHEN; CDR2 reads SYDVKM. Trimming removed 8 bases at V and 0 bases at J, with 14 bases between. Comment on this clone: Its antigen remains unidentified.

Findings and limits, study-wide: The placebo group had lower spike-specific TCR breadth than the vaccine recipients did.

Data came from immunoSEQ multiplex PCR; TCRdb stores just in-frame clones and leaves some out. The table has 180,000 or so clones, roughly 85% seen once. The chain links TRBV28 to TRBJ2-7, with D tentatively TRBD2 (7 bases). This sequence originates from a human donor who had recovered from COVID-19. Sequences were derived from peripheral blood, sampled after recovery from COVID-19. The CDR3 DNA reads as TGTGCCAGCGGCCCAAGGGGGGGCTCCTACGAGCAGTACTTC. It encodes CASGPRGGSYEQYF. Full variable domain (missing parts from reference TRBV28 and TRBJ2-7): DVKVTQSSRYLVKRTGEKVFLECVQDMDHENMFWYRQDPGLGLRLIYFSYDVKMKEKGDIPEGYSVSREKKERFSLILESASTNQTSMYLCASGPRGGSYEQYFGPGTRLTVT.